Below, 17 T cell receptor beta chains from the same sample are listed, as sequenced in a study of identical twins. TCRdb fed the 5' RACE reads into MiXCR, producing one record per CDR3 protein. The sample yields around 250,000 distinct CDR3 sequences, approximately 7% seen once. The data also belong to a second study, concerning yellow fever vaccine responses in identical twins.

The sequencing sample was made of memory (CD45RO+) T cells sorted from blood. The source is a woman aged 18-35 years in good health.

This clonotype was observed a handful of times. The rearrangement uses TRBV6-2 or TRBV6-3 and TRBJ1-5, with 9 bases fitting TRBD1. In germline, CDR1 is MNHEY, CDR2 SVGEGT. This CDR3 spans 16 amino acids. J gave up 5 bases and V 6 bases, and 11 bases lay outside the gene matches. The DNA for the CDR3 is TGTGCCAGCAGACCCTGGGACAGGGAGACATATCAGCCCCAGCATTTT. Encoded protein: CASRPWDRETYQPQHF.

This clonotype has only a few counts. The J gene is TRBJ2-3, the V gene TRBV20-1; TRBD2 aligns across 11 bases. With V trimmed by 5 bases and J by 3 bases, 4 bases remained unmatched. The CDR3 is 14 amino acids. The germline gives CDR1 DFQATT, CDR2 SNEGSKA (reference sequence). The CDR3 sequence: CSAFIAGGTDTQYF. CDR3 in DNA: TGCAGTGCTTTTATAGCGGGGGGGACAGATACGCAGTATTTT.

This clonotype has a count of ten or more. DNA for the CDR3: TGTGCCAGCAGTTTATGTTTGGAACAGACCTCGTACGAGCAGTACGTC. Translated: CASSLCLEQTSYEQYV. The chain has TRBV28 and TRBJ2-7; no definite D call. The V end lost 0 bases, the J end lost 4 bases, and 16 bases lay between the germline ends. This CDR3 has 16 amino acids. Germline loops: CDR1 MDHEN, CDR2 SYDVKM.

This chain uses TRBV10-3 with TRBJ2-1; TRBD2 aligns across 8 bases. J was trimmed by 0 bases and V by 10 bases; bases with no gene match: 5. Germline V gene data show CDR1 as ENHRY and CDR2 as SYGVKD. The CDR3 totals 14 residues. The CDR3 loop reads CATLAGNSYNEQFF. In DNA, the CDR3 is TGTGCCACTCTAGCGGGTAACTCCTACAATGAGCAGTTCTTC.

This chain links TRBV5-6 with TRBJ2-1; TRBD2 aligns across 7 bases. This CDR3 is built from 14 residues. CDR1 and CDR2 (germline): SGHDT, YYEEEE. V lost 7 bases, J lost 5 bases, and 9 bases stayed unmatched. CDR3 sequence: CASWSGLGHNEQFF. As DNA, the CDR3 is TGTGCCAGCTGGAGTGGACTAGGCCACAATGAGCAGTTCTTC. Using reference TRBV5-6 and TRBJ2-1 for the parts outside the CDR3, the full variable domain is DAGVTQSPTHLIKTRGQQVTLRCSPKSGHDTVSWYQQALGQGPQFIFQYYEEEERQRGNFPDRFSGHQFPNYSSELNVNALLLGDSALYLCASWSGLGHNEQFFGPGTRLTVL.

This clonotype appeared a few times. V is TRBV20-1 and J is TRBJ1-6; 8 nucleotides agree with TRBD1. J gave up 6 bases and V 3 bases, and 4 bases lay outside the gene matches. This CDR3 has 14 amino acids. Germline V CDR1 and CDR2: DFQATT, SNEGSKA (reference sequence). CDR3 residues: CSASPGGPNSPLHF. In DNA form, the CDR3 reads TGCAGTGCTAGTCCAGGGGGCCCTAATTCACCCCTCCACTTT.

The chain joins TRBV5-1 to TRBJ1-1, with D perhaps matching TRBD1 (5 bases). This CDR3 contains 15 residues. Trimming stripped 7 bases from V and 1 base from J, with 17 bases between. Germline V gene data show CDR1 as SGHRS and CDR2 as YFSETQ. Here the CDR3 DNA reads TGCGCCAGCCGGCCCCCAGGGACCCCGAACACTGAAGCTTTCTTT. This gives the protein CASRPPGTPNTEAFF.

This clonotype was observed a few times. DNA for the CDR3: TGCAGTGCTAGAGATGGGAGAGCGGCTAATGAAAAACTGTTTTTT. Residues: CSARDGRAANEKLFF. The rearrangement uses TRBV20-1 and TRBJ1-4; no firm D call. Germline V lookup: CDR1 DFQATT, CDR2 SNEGSKA (reference sequence). There are 15 residues in the CDR3. V lost 0 bases, J lost 3 bases, and 11 bases lay in between.

This clonotype was observed at least ten times. The V gene is TRBV6-5, the J gene TRBJ2-7, with TRBD2 identical over 7 bases. CDR1 and CDR2 (germline): MNHEY, SVGAGI. CDR3 length: 15 amino acids. The junction had 6 bases not matched to a gene; V was cut back by 2 bases and J by 2 bases. In nucleotides, the CDR3 is TGTGCCAGCAGTTACACGGCGGGAGAGGCCTACGAGCAGTACTTC. This gives the protein CASSYTAGEAYEQYF.

This clonotype has at least ten counts. V and J are TRBV7-9 and TRBJ2-7; D unclear. Trimming cost V 0 bases and J 0 bases, with 3 bases left between them. The germline gives CDR1 SEHNR, CDR2 FQNEAQ (reference sequence). This CDR3 has 13 residues. The CDR3 region is CASSLAGSYEQYF. CDR3 DNA: TGTGCCAGCAGCTTAGCCGGCTCCTACGAGCAGTACTTC.

This clonotype was detected only a few times. V gene TRBV20-1 combines with J gene TRBJ1-5; D remains unclear. The CDR3 totals 13 residues. Germline lookup yields CDR1 DFQATT and CDR2 SNEGSKA (reference sequence). The V end lost 6 bases, the J end lost 4 bases, and 13 bases lay between the germline ends. In DNA form, the CDR3 reads TGCAGTGCCCAGGCGTCGCCTAATCAGCCCCAGCATTTT. Protein: CSAQASPNQPQHF.

The genes are TRBV12-5 and TRBJ2-1; 8 nucleotides agree with TRBD2. This CDR3 region has 14 residues. V trimming: 7 bases; J trimming: 8 bases; junction bases outside the gene matches: 10. Per germline, CDR1 LGHNT and CDR2 FRNRAP. The CDR3 sequence is CASVSTSGEDEQFF. CDR3 DNA sequence: TGTGCTAGTGTATCAACTAGCGGTGAGGATGAGCAGTTCTTC.

The rearrangement links TRBV12-3 or TRBV12-4 to TRBJ2-1; TRBD2 agrees at 8 bases. Trimming at V came to 3 bases and at J to 8 bases, leaving 9 bases not matched to a gene. This CDR3 is built from 15 residues. The CDR3: CASSFGSGNRHEQFF. CDR3 bases: TGTGCCAGCAGTTTCGGTAGCGGGAACAGGCATGAGCAGTTCTTC.

This clonotype was observed a few times. The chain couples TRBV3-1 to TRBJ2-1; 10 bases are shared with TRBD2. This CDR3 region has 17 residues. Germline CDR1 is LGHDT and CDR2 is YNNKEL (reference sequence). Unmatched junction bases numbered 5, after V lost 1 base and J lost 2 bases. The CDR3 sequence is CASSQAASGSAYNEQFF. CDR3 in DNA: TGTGCCAGCAGCCAAGCTGCTAGCGGGAGTGCCTACAATGAGCAGTTCTTC.

This clonotype was observed a few times. V and J are TRBV7-2 and TRBJ2-3; D is unresolved. This CDR3 region has 14 residues. The V end lost 0 bases, the J end lost 4 bases, and 8 bases lay between the germline ends. CDR1 and CDR2 (germline): SGHTA, FQGNSA. The CDR3 loop is CASSLAGFADTQYF. The CDR3 coding sequence is TGTGCCAGCAGCTTAGCTGGGTTCGCAGATACGCAGTATTTT.

In this sample, this clonotype turned up many times. This chain uses TRBV2 with TRBJ2-7, with 10 bases aligning to TRBD2. CDR1 and CDR2 (germline): SNHLY, FYNNEI. The CDR3 runs to 19 residues. Trimming cost V 5 bases and J 2 bases; bases outside gene matches: 18. CDR3 bases: TGTGCCAGCAGTCCACCACAGGGCCTCCAGAGCGGGAGGGCCTACGAGCAGTACTTC. Its translation: CASSPPQGLQSGRAYEQYF. The full variable domain, completed using reference TRBV2 and TRBJ2-7, is EPEVTQTPSHQVTQMGQEVILRCVPISNHLYFYWYRQILGQKVEFLVSFYNNEISEKSEIFDDQFSVERPDGSNFTLKIRSTKLEDSAMYFCASSPPQGLQSGRAYEQYFGPGTRLTVT.

V is TRBV7-3 and J is TRBJ1-6; tentative D call: TRBD1 (6 bases). V gave up 8 bases and J gave up 7 bases, with 12 bases separating them. From germline, CDR1 is SGHTA and CDR2 FQGTGA. This CDR3 region has 13 residues. This CDR3 is CASGQTLNSPLHF. For the CDR3, the DNA is TGTGCCAGCGGACAGACGTTGAATTCACCCCTCCACTTT.